Listed below are T cell receptor beta chains from one sample, sequenced in a study of blood T cell repertoires in COVID-19. Sequenced by immunoSEQ multiplex PCR; TCRdb stores in-frame clones only, minus some. This table has hundreds of thousands of clones, roughly 91% appearing once. Specimen: peripheral blood. These receptors originate from a woman aged 45 to 65 with COVID-19, enrolled during active disease. Each CDR3 is given with its conserved first and last residue. The D gene is left open where the match is weak. Not every row has a clone size; where given, it reads once, few, many or a size class.

J gene	clone size	V gene	D gene	CDR3 protein	CDR3 DNA
TRBJ2-3	-	TRBV7-3	TRBD2	CASSPHLAGGSDTQYF	TGTGCCAGCAGCCCCCACCTAGCGGGGGGTTCCGATACGCAGTATTTT
TRBJ1-5	-	TRBV5-1	TRBD1	CASSLGTVDNQPQHF	TGCGCCAGCAGCTTAGGGACAGTAGACAATCAGCCCCAGCATTTT
TRBJ1-4	-	TRBV20-1	TRBD1	CSASWGSTGGGEKLFF	TGCAGTGCTAGTTGGGGATCGACAGGGGGCGGAGAAAAACTGTTTTTT
TRBJ1-5	few	TRBV11-2	TRBD1	CASSTVQGARGQPQHF	TGTGCCAGCAGCACCGTACAGGGGGCGCGAGGCCAGCCCCAGCATTTT
TRBJ1-2	few	TRBV4-2	-	CASSQDRGTGYTF	TGTGCCAGCAGCCAAGATCGGGGTACGGGCTACACCTTC
TRBJ1-2	few	TRBV4-1	-	CASSQPSRGFYGYTF	TGCGCCAGCAGCCAGCCAAGTCGAGGTTTCTATGGCTACACCTTC
TRBJ2-3	-	TRBV5-1	-	CASRDSSSTDTQYF	TGCGCCAGCAGGGACAGCTCTAGCACAGATACGCAGTATTTT
TRBJ1-1	-	TRBV27	TRBD1	CASSLTGGTEAFF	TGTGCCAGCAGTTTAACAGGGGGCACTGAAGCTTTCTTT
TRBJ2-3	-	TRBV7-2	-	CASSPGLITDTQYF	TGTGCCAGCAGCCCGGGACTGATCACAGATACGCAGTATTTT
TRBJ1-6	-	TRBV5-1	-	CASSASGLGDSPLHF	TGCGCCAGCAGTGCGTCGGGTTTGGGAGATTCACCCCTCCACTTT
TRBJ1-4	once	TRBV10-3	-	CAISPGTPNEKLFF	TGTGCCATCAGCCCCGGGACACCGAATGAAAAACTGTTTTTT
TRBJ1-3	-	TRBV10-3	TRBD1	CAISTGTGHKDTIYF	TGTGCCATCAGTACCGGGACAGGGCATAAGGACACCATATATTTT
TRBJ1-4	-	TRBV28	TRBD1	CASNEPWQGGNEKLFF	TGTGCCAGCAACGAACCCTGGCAGGGGGGTAATGAAAAACTGTTTTTT
TRBJ1-1	-	TRBV7-3	TRBD1	CASSMGQGAEAFF	TGTGCCAGCAGCATGGGACAGGGGGCTGAAGCTTTCTTT
TRBJ2-1	-	TRBV7-9	-	CASRGPPYNEQFF	TGTGCCAGCAGGGGGCCACCTTACAATGAGCAGTTCTTC
TRBJ2-6	-	TRBV19	-	CASSMPGSSGANVLTF	TGTGCCAGTAGTATGCCAGGTAGCTCTGGGGCCAACGTCCTGACTTTC
TRBJ1-6	-	TRBV27	TRBD1	CASVYRTGDSPLHF	TGTGCCAGCGTATACAGGACAGGGGATTCACCCCTCCACTTT
TRBJ1-2	-	TRBV2	TRBD1	CAIYRGHEGYTF	TGTGCCATCTACAGGGGGCATGAAGGCTACACCTTC
TRBJ1-6	-	TRBV12-3/TRBV12-4	-	CASSPDLLGPLHF	TGTGCCAGCAGTCCAGATTTACTAGGACCCCTCCACTTT
TRBJ1-4	-	TRBV5-6	-	CASSLLRATNEKLFF	TGTGCCAGCAGCTTGTTACGCGCAACTAATGAAAAACTGTTTTTT
TRBJ2-3	-	TRBV9	-	CASSALIQGDTQYF	TGTGCCAGCAGCGCCCTAATACAGGGAGATACGCAGTATTTT
TRBJ2-1	-	TRBV4-2	TRBD2	CASSQDRTSGTMGTYNEQFF	TGTGCCAGCAGCCAAGATCGGACTAGCGGGACGATGGGGACCTACAATGAGCAGTTCTTC
TRBJ2-2	few	TRBV7-2	TRBD2	CASRGGGITGELFF	TGTGCCAGCCGCGGGGGGGGAATCACCGGGGAGCTGTTTTTT
TRBJ2-2	-	TRBV5-4	-	CASSLLSGVNTGELFF	TGTGCCAGCAGCTTGTTGTCCGGGGTTAACACCGGGGAGCTGTTTTTT
TRBJ2-5	-	TRBV18	-	CASAQSLQETQYF	TGTGCCAGCGCACAGAGCCTTCAAGAGACCCAGTACTTC
TRBJ2-2	-	TRBV30	TRBD2	CAWSSTRTSGYTGELFF	TGTGCCTGGAGCTCCACCCGGACTAGCGGTTACACCGGGGAGCTGTTTTTT
TRBJ1-6	-	TRBV11-1	-	CASSSYVGDSPLHF	TGTGCCAGCAGCTCCTACGTGGGAGATTCACCCCTCCACTTT
TRBJ2-1	-	TRBV6-1	TRBD2	CASSELAGNIPYNEQFF	TGTGCCAGCAGTGAACTAGCGGGCAACATACCCTACAATGAGCAGTTCTTC
TRBJ1-2	once	TRBV11-2	-	CASSLVAGLGYTF	TGTGCCAGCAGCTTAGTTGCGGGGCTCGGCTACACCTTC